This T cell receptor (beta chain) comes out of a study of T cell responses to AZD1222 COVID-19 vaccine. Background on the study: Whether given at about 4 or about 12 weeks, second doses were pooled.

Study-wide findings and caveats: The donors showed a predominance of white British ancestry and of females, with possible underestimation of clonal diversity. Two doses of AZD1222 preceded a rise in Spike-specific TCR breadth and depth.

On this clone: Its antigen is unidentified.

Produced via immunoSEQ multiplex PCR; TCRdb's table is partial and in-frame only. The sample contains around 92,000 clones, under 90% of which appear only once. Per the germline V gene, CDR1 is LNHNV and CDR2 is YYDKDF (reference sequence). This CDR3 comprises 15 residues. V was clipped by 0 bases and J by 5 bases, with 13 bases between them. The chain is built from TRBV15 and TRBJ1-1; D might be TRBD1 (5 bases). The source is an adult in good health. The material was peripheral blood, obtained on day 0 of AZD1222 vaccination. The CDR3 region has the DNA TGTGCCACCAGCAGAGATAAGGGACTAGTGACTGAAGCTTTCTTT. Protein: CATSRDKGLVTEAFF.